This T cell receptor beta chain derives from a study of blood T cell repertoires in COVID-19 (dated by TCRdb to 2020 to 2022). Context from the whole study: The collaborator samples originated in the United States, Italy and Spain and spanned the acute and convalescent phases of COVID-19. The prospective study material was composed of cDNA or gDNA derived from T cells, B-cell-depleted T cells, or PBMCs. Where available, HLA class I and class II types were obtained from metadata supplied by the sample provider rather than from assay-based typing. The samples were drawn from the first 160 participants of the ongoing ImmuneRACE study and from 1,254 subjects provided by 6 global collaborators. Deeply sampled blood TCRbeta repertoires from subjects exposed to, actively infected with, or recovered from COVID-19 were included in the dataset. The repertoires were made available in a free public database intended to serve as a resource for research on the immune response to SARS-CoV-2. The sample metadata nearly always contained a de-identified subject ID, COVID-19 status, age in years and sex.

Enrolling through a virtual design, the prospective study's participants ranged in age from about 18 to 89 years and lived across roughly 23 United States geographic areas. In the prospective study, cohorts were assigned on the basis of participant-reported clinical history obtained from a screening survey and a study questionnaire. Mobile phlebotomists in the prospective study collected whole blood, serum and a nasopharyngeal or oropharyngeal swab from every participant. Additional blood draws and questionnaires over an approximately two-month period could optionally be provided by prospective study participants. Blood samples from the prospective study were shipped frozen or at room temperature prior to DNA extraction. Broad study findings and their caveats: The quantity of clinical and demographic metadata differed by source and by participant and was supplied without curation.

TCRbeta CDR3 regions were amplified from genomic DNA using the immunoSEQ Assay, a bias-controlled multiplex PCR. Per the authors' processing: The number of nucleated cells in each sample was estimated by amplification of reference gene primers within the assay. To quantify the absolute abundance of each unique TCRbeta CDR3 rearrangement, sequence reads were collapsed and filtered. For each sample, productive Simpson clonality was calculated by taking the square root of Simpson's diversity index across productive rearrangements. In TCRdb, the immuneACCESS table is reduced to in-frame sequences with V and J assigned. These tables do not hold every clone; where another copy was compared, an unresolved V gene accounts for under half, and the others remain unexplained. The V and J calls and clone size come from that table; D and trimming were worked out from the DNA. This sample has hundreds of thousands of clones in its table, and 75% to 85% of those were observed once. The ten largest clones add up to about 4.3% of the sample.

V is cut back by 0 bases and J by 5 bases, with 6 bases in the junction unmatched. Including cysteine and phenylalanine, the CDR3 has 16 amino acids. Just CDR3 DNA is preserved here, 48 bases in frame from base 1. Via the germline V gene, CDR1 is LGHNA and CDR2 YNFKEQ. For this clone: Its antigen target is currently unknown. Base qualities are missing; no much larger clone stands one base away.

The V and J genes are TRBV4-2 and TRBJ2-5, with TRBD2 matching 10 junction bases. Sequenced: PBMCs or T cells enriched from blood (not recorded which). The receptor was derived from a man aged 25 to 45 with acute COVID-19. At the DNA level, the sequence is TGTGCCAGCAGCCAAGATCCTAGCGGGGGAGGGGAGACCCAGTACTTC. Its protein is CASSQDPSGGGETQYF.